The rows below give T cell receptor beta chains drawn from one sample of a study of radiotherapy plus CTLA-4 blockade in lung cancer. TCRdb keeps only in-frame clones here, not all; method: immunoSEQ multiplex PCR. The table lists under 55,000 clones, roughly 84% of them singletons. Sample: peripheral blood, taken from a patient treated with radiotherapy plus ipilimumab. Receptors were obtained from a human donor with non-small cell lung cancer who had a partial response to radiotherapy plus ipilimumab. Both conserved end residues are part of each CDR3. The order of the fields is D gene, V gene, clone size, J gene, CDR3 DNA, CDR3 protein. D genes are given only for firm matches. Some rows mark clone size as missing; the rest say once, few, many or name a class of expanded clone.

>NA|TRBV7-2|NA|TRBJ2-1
TGTGCCAGCAGCTTAGACTACAATAACTACAATGAGCAGTTCTTC
CASSLDYNNYNEQFF
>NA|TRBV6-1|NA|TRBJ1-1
TGTGCCAGCATTATACAGGGGAACACTGAAGCTTTCTTT
CASIIQGNTEAFF
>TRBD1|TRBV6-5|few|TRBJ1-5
TGTGCCAGCAGTTTTACAGGGGATAGCAATCAGCCCCAGCATTTT
CASSFTGDSNQPQHF
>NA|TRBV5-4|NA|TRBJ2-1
TGTGCCAGCAGCTCGGGGTATGAGCAGTTCTTC
CASSSGYEQFF
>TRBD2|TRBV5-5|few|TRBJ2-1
TGTGCCACCACCCAGGGTGGGGCTAGCGGGGGGTTCAGCAATGAGCAGTTCTTC
CATTQGGASGGFSNEQFF
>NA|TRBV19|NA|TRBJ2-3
TGTGCCAGTAAACGGGGCACAGATACGCAGTATTTT
CASKRGTDTQYF
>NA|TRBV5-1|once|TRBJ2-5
TGCGCCAGCAGGGGGGACTCCCAGGCCCAGTACTTC
CASRGDSQAQYF
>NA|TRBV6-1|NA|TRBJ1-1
TGTGCCAGCAGTGAAGAAACCCGGGGGACTGAAGCTTTCTTT
CASSEETRGTEAFF
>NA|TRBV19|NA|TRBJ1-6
TGTGCCAGTAGTATCTCCACAGACGGTTCACCCCTCCACTTT
CASSISTDGSPLHF
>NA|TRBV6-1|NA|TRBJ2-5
TGTGCCAGCGGCCGTGGACAGCTAAAAGAGACCCAGTACTTC
CASGRGQLKETQYF
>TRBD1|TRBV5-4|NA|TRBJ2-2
TGTGCCAGCAGCTCGGGACAGGGCTACACCGGGGAGCTGTTTTTT
CASSSGQGYTGELFF
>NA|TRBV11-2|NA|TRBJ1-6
TGTGCCAGCAGCTTCTTACTTTCACCCCTCCACTTT
CASSFLLSPLHF
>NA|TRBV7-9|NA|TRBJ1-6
TGTGCCAGCAGCTCTGACAGTGGGAAATCACCCCTCCACTTT
CASSSDSGKSPLHF
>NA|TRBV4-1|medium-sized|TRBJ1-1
TGCGCCAGCAGCCAACCAGGGATGAACACTGAAGCTTTCTTT
CASSQPGMNTEAFF
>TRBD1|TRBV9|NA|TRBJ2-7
TGTGCCAGCAGCCGCACAACGGGGGGACAGGGGTCGTCCGAGCAGTACTTC
CASSRTTGGQGSSEQYF
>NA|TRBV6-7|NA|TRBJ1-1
TGTGCCAGCAGTTACCTTCTTTTGTCCCTCCGGGACAAAGATCCCTTGTCGGACACTGAAGCTTTCTTT
CASSYLLLSLRDKDPLSDTEAFF
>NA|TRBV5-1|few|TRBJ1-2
TGCGCCAGCAGCTCCGGACCCACCCGAGCGGGTAACTATGGCTACACCTTC
CASSSGPTRAGNYGYTF
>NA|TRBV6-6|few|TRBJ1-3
TGTGCCAGCAGTCCTGACAGGTCTCCTGGAAACACCATATATTTT
CASSPDRSPGNTIYF
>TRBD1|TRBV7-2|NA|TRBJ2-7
TGTGCCAGCAGCTTCCCACCGGGACAGGAAAACGAGCAGTACTTC
CASSFPPGQENEQYF
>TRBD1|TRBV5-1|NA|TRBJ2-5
TGCGCCAGCAGCTTGGCCGAGACAGGGGTTTTGGAGACCCAGTACTTC
CASSLAETGVLETQYF
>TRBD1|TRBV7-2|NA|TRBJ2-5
TGTGCCAGCAGCTACTTAGACAGGGATCGCGAGACCCAGTACTTC
CASSYLDRDRETQYF
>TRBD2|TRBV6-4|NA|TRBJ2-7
TGTGCCAGCTCTCTTAACGGGGGGGCCTCCTACGAGCAGTACTTC
CASSLNGGASYEQYF
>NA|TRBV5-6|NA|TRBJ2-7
TGTGCCAGCAGCTCGGGGGACAGAAACTACGAGCAGTACTTC
CASSSGDRNYEQYF
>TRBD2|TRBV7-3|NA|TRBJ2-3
TGTGCCAGCCATCTAAGCGGGGGGTCGAGGGATACGCAGTATTTT
CASHLSGGSRDTQYF
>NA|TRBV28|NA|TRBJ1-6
TGTGCCAGCAGTTTAAAGGCAGGGTCCAATTCACCCCTCCACTTT
CASSLKAGSNSPLHF
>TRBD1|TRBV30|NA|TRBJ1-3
TGTGCCTGGATGGGGACAGGGCGAAACACCATATATTTT
CAWMGTGRNTIYF
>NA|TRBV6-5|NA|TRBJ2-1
TGTGCCAGCAGTTACGGGGGCGGAAACAATGAGCAGTTCTTC
CASSYGGGNNEQFF
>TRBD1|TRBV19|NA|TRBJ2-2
TGTGCCAGTAGTAAGGGACAGGGAACCGGGGAGCTGTTTTTT
CASSKGQGTGELFF
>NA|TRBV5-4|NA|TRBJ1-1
TGTGCCAGCAGCTCTGTACAGGTATTAAACACTGAAGCTTTCTTT
CASSSVQVLNTEAFF
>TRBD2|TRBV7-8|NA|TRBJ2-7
TGTGCCAGCGTGCGGGGGGCCGGCAAAAGAGTTCCCGAGCAGTACTTC
CASVRGAGKRVPEQYF
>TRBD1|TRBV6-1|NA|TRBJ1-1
TGTGCCAGCAGTGATCACAGGGGGAACACTGAAGCTTTCTTT
CASSDHRGNTEAFF
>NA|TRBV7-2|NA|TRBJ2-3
TGTGCCAGCAGCTTACGTGCCAGGGATCAAGATACGCAGTATTTT
CASSLRARDQDTQYF
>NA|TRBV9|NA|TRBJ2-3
TGTGCCAGCAGCGTCTTTGCGGGGAGCACAGATACGCAGTATTTT
CASSVFAGSTDTQYF
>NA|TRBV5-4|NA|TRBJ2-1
TGTGCCAGCAGCTTGGCGGCAGAGGGTGAGCAGTTCTTC
CASSLAAEGEQFF
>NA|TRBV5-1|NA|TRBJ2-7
TGCGCCAGCAGCCGGGACATCGCCTACGAGCAGTACTTC
CASSRDIAYEQYF